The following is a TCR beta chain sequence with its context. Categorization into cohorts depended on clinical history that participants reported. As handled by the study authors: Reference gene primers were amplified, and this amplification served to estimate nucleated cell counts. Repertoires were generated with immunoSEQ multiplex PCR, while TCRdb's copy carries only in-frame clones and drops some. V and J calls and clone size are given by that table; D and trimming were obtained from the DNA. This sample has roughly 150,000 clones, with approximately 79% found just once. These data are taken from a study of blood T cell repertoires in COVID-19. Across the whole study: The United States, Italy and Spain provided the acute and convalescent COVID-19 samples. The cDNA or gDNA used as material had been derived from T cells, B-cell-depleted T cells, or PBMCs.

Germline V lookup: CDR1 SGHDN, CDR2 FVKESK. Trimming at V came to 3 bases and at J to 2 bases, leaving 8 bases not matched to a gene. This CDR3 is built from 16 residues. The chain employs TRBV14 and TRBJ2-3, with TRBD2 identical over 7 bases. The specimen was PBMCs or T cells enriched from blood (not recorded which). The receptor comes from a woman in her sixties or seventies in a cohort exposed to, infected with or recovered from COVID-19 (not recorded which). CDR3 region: CASSQPTGGYTDTQYF. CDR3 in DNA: TGTGCCAGCAGCCAGCCTACGGGAGGTTACACAGATACGCAGTATTTT.